The rows below give T cell receptor beta chains drawn from one sample of a study of blood T cell repertoires in COVID-19. Sequencing was performed with immunoSEQ multiplex PCR; in TCRdb, only in-frame clones are kept and a portion is missing. The data show about 60,000 clones, about 77% seen once. Sequenced input: peripheral blood. Every receptor here comes from a human donor in a cohort sampled during active COVID-19. Each CDR3 is given with its conserved first and last residue. A D gene is named only where the DNA matches it firmly. Clone sizes are given selectively: once, few, many, or a class where the clone is expanded.

TRBJ1-5	TRBV15	NA	TRBD1	TGTGCCACCAGCAGAGATCCTACAGGGGGACAGCCCCAGCATTTT	CATSRDPTGGQPQHF
TRBJ2-7	TRBV6-5	few	TRBD1	TGTGCCAGCATCCCGGGACAGGGGGCAGGTGAGCAGTACTTC	CASIPGQGAGEQYF
TRBJ2-7	TRBV27	NA	NA	TGTGCCAGCAGGGAATTCGGGGGACCCTACGAGCAGTACTTC	CASREFGGPYEQYF
TRBJ2-5	TRBV29-1	NA	NA	TGCAGCCTTACGACAGGTTCAGAGACCCAGTACTTC	CSLTTGSETQYF
TRBJ1-3	TRBV5-5	NA	TRBD1	TGTGCCAGCAGCCGACTACAGGGGAGCTCTGGAAACACCATATATTTT	CASSRLQGSSGNTIYF
TRBJ2-1	TRBV7-2	once	TRBD1	TGTGCCAGCAGGGTCGACAGGGGGAGTTACAATGAGCAGTTCTTC	CASRVDRGSYNEQFF
TRBJ1-5	TRBV28	NA	NA	TGTGCCAGCAGACCGCAGGGTACAAGCAATCAGCCCCAGCATTTT	CASRPQGTSNQPQHF
TRBJ2-3	TRBV19	once	TRBD1	TGTGCCAGTAGTATTCGGACAGGAACCACAGATACGCAGTATTTT	CASSIRTGTTDTQYF
TRBJ2-6	TRBV15	NA	NA	TGTGCCACCAGCCCTGCCGGTAGTCGGGCCAACGTCCTGACTTTC	CATSPAGSRANVLTF
TRBJ1-6	TRBV10-3	NA	NA	TGTGCCATCAGTGTAGCCGGTTCACCCCTCCACTTT	CAISVAGSPLHF
TRBJ2-7	TRBV11-2	NA	NA	TGTGCCAGCAGCCCGTTCCCAGAGGACGAGCAGTACTTC	CASSPFPEDEQYF
TRBJ2-3	TRBV19	NA	NA	TGTGCCAGTAGTACCCCCCCAGGGGATACGCAGTATTTT	CASSTPPGDTQYF
TRBJ1-4	TRBV5-1	NA	TRBD1	TGCGCCAGCAGGCGATACCAGGGGGAAGGAACTAATGAAAAACTGTTTTTT	CASRRYQGEGTNEKLFF
TRBJ2-7	TRBV7-9	NA	TRBD2	TGTGCCAGCAGCCCTCGGAATGGCAAGCGGGAGACCTACGAGCAGTACTTC	CASSPRNGKRETYEQYF
TRBJ1-2	TRBV19	NA	NA	TGTGCCAGTACCGGTCTGGACTATGGCTACACCTTC	CASTGLDYGYTF
TRBJ1-1	TRBV10-3	NA	NA	TGTGCCATCAGGGACAACATGAACACTGAAGCTTTCTTT	CAIRDNMNTEAFF
TRBJ2-7	TRBV10-3	NA	NA	TGTGCCATCGCCCACAGGTATCCCTACGAGCAGTACTTC	CAIAHRYPYEQYF
TRBJ2-7	TRBV2	NA	TRBD1	TGTGCCAGCAAGACCGGGACAGGGTACGTCGAGCAGTACTTC	CASKTGTGYVEQYF
TRBJ1-2	TRBV6-5	NA	TRBD1	TGTGCCAGCAGCGGACAGGGCCGCTATGGCTACACCTTC	CASSGQGRYGYTF
TRBJ2-5	TRBV15	NA	TRBD2	TGTGCCACCAGCAGCCCCATCAGACTAGCGGGGGGGCCTAGGGAGACCCAGTACTTC	CATSSPIRLAGGPRETQYF
TRBJ2-7	TRBV2	NA	NA	TGTGCCAGCAGAGGGGGTCAAAGTTGGGACGAGCAGTACTTC	CASRGGQSWDEQYF
TRBJ2-1	TRBV3-1/TRBV3-2	once	NA	TGTGCCAGCAGCCATAGGGGTCTTACTAACAATGAGCAGTTCTTC	CASSHRGLTNNEQFF
TRBJ2-3	TRBV4-2	NA	NA	TGTGCCAGCAGCCTGGGACTGTCTAGCACAGATACGCAGTATTTT	CASSLGLSSTDTQYF
TRBJ1-1	TRBV18	NA	NA	TGTGCCAGCTCACCCGGGGTGGGCAGGCGGAACACTGAAGCTTTCTTT	CASSPGVGRRNTEAFF
TRBJ1-6	TRBV7-9	once	NA	TGTGCCAGCAGCTTGCCAGGCGACACCCTCCACTTT	CASSLPGDTLHF
TRBJ2-1	TRBV5-1	NA	NA	TGCGCCAGCAGCTTGCAGGGGCCACAAGTATCCTACAATGAGCAGTTCTTC	CASSLQGPQVSYNEQFF
TRBJ2-7	TRBV27	few	TRBD1	TGTGCCAGCAGTCCGGGACAGGGGGCGACGTTCGAGCAGTACTTC	CASSPGQGATFEQYF